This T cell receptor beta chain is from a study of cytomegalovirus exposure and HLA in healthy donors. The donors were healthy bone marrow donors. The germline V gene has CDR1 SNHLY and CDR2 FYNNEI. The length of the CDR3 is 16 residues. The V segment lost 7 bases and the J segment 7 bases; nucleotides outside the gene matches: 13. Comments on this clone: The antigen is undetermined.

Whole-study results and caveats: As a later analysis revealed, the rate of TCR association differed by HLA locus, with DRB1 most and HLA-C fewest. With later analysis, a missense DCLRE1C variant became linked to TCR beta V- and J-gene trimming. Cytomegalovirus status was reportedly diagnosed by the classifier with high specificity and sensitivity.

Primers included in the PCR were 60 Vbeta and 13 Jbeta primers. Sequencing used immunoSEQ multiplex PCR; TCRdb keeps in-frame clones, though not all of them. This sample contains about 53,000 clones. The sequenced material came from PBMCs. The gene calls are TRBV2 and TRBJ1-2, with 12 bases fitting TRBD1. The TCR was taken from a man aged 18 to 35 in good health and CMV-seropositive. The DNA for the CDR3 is TGTGCCAGCACCTTTGCCGGGACAGGGGGCGTCACTGGCTACACCTTC. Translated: CASTFAGTGGVTGYTF.